This paragraph covers one T cell receptor beta chain sequence. Fulfillment of recently defined diagnostic criteria for definite or probable disease was shown by the patients with Susac syndrome. Random hexamers were used to reverse transcribe an amount of about 0.45 to 1 ug RNA. Each CDR3 protein gets one entry after TCRdb re-called the immunoSEQ multiplex PCR reads with MiXCR. Counted here are some 150,000 distinct CDR3 sequences, roughly 96% occurring once; the ten biggest clones make up roughly 0.16%. Trimming took 4 bases from V and 5 from J, leaving 11 bases between them. There are 13 residues in the CDR3. The germline V gene encodes CDR1 SNHLY and CDR2 FYNNEI. This sample stems from a study of CD8 T cells in Susac syndrome.

The clonotype was recovered from a human donor with Susac syndrome. The J gene is TRBJ1-2, the V gene TRBV2; D possibly corresponds to TRBD1 (6 bases). The sample taken for sequencing was CD4+ T cells from PBMCs. The CDR3 DNA reads TGTGCCAGCAGTGCTGGGGGGCGGTATGGCTACACCTTC. Translating gives CASSAGGRYGYTF.